The 13 T cell receptor beta chains reported below all come from one sample, sequenced in a study of PD-1 blockade in classical Hodgkin lymphoma (dated by TCRdb to between 2020 and 2021). Libraries were prepared through the immunoSEQ multiplex PCR assay. Here the immuneACCESS table is served through TCRdb, limited to in-frame sequences with V and J called. Missing clones are a known gap in these copies; in checked studies unresolved V genes cover under half, and the rest lacks a known reason. The sample records just under 100,000 clones, around four fifths of which are singletons. About 12% of the sample comes from the top ten. Interpreted using the paper, the time point label stands for: cycle 1 day 1 (C1D1), immediately before nivolumab initiation. Every trial patient had relapsed following autologous stem cell transplantation, and prior brentuximab vedotin exposure was what differed among cohorts A, B and C.

Specimen: peripheral blood mononuclear cells (PBMCs), collected at baseline. Receptors were obtained from a human donor with classical Hodgkin lymphoma.

The chain has TRBV4-1 and TRBJ2-2; D possibly uses TRBD1 or TRBD2 (5 bases each). Trimming shortened V by 4 bases and J by 5 bases, and 20 bases separated the two germline ends. CDR1 and CDR2 from the germline V gene are MGHRA and YSYEKL. This CDR3 region has 17 residues. Here the CDR3 DNA reads TGCGCCAGCAGCCGCGCCCCGGGGCCGGGATTGACCGGGGAGCTGTTTTTT. Encoded protein: CASSRAPGPGLTGELFF.

V is TRBV4-1 and J is TRBJ2-1; possible D gene TRBD2, 6 bases. This CDR3 has 16 residues. V lost 0 bases and J 4 bases, leaving 13 bases between the germline ends. Germline CDR1 is MGHRA and CDR2 is YSYEKL. CDR3 protein: CASSQDQPSVYNEQFF. CDR3 nucleotide sequence: TGCGCCAGCAGCCAAGATCAGCCTAGCGTTTACAATGAGCAGTTCTTC.

The chain has TRBV21-1 and TRBJ2-3; TRBD2, as called in the table, went unchecked against the DNA. TRBV21-1 is a documented pseudogene. The CDR3 runs to 13 residues. CDR3 sequence: CASSKLAGDTQYF. CDR3 DNA: TGTGCCAGCAGCAAGCTAGCGGGAGATACGCAGTATTTT.

This chain connects TRBV7-9 to TRBJ1-4; no firm D call. This CDR3 is 15 amino acids long. V was shortened by 1 base and J by 8 bases, with 14 bases between the two germline ends. CDR1 and CDR2 from the germline V gene are SEHNR and FQNEAQ (reference sequence). The chain's CDR3 is CASSLVGSSREKLFF. The CDR3 nucleotides are TGTGCCAGCAGCTTAGTTGGTAGTTCCAGGGAAAAACTGTTTTTT. The variable domain in full, completed from reference TRBV7-9 and TRBJ1-4, reads DTGVSQNPRHKITKRGQNVTFRCDPISEHNRLYWYRQTLGQGPEFLTYFQNEAQLEKSRLLSDRFSAERPKGSFSTLEIQRTEQGDSAMYLCASSLVGSSREKLFFGSGTQLSVL.

The table lists this clone with many counts. The gene calls are TRBV6-5 and TRBJ2-7; 9 positions agree with TRBD1. Germline V gene data show CDR1 as MNHEY and CDR2 as SVGAGI. This CDR3 has 14 residues. Trimming removed 8 bases from V and 1 base from J; junction bases left unmatched: 6. CDR3 sequence reads: CASRDRESSYEQYF. DNA of the CDR3: TGTGCCAGCCGGGACAGGGAATCGTCCTACGAGCAGTACTTC.

This chain uses TRBV11-1 with TRBJ2-5, with TRBD1 matching over 9 bases. The CDR3 is 14 amino acids. Trimming took 7 bases from V and 5 from J; bases not matched to a gene: 8. CDR1 is SGHAT, CDR2 FQDESV, per germline (reference sequence). This CDR3 reads CASNPTGGQETQYF. The CDR3 DNA reads as TGTGCCAGCAACCCGACAGGGGGTCAGGAGACCCAGTACTTC.

The genes are TRBV11-3 and TRBJ2-7; TRBD2 agrees at 8 bases. CDR3 length equals 17 residues. V lost 5 bases, J lost 5 bases, and 17 bases stayed unmatched. Germline CDR1 reads SGHNT; CDR2 reads YENEEA. The CDR3 loop reads CASSPRTSPGGMNEQYF. The CDR3 nucleotides are TGTGCCAGCAGCCCCCGGACTAGCCCCGGCGGGATGAACGAGCAGTACTTC.

The chain recombines TRBV25-1 with TRBJ1-2; no firm D call. The CDR3 runs to 13 residues. From germline, CDR1 is MGHDK and CDR2 SYGVNS. Trimming shortened V by 1 base and J by 8 bases, and 11 bases separated the two germline ends. The CDR3 loop reads CASSELFDEGYTF. The CDR3 DNA is TGTGCCAGCAGTGAATTGTTTGACGAAGGCTACACCTTC.

The chain has TRBV5-1 and TRBJ2-1, with 12 bases matching TRBD2. V lost 4 bases and J lost 7; bases outside the gene matches: 6. The V gene's germline CDR1 is SGHRS and CDR2 YFSETQ. This CDR3 is 15 amino acids long. CDR3 sequence: CASSPRTSGINEQFF. DNA for the CDR3: TGCGCCAGCAGCCCTCGGACTAGCGGGATAAATGAGCAGTTCTTC. Combining the CDR3 with reference TRBV5-1 and TRBJ2-1 gives the whole variable domain KAGVTQTPRYLIKTRGQQVTLSCSPISGHRSVSWYQQTPGQGLQFLFEYFSETQRNKGNFPGRFSGRQFSNSRSEMNVSTLELGDSALYLCASSPRTSGINEQFFGPGTRLTVL.

The rearrangement uses TRBV28 and TRBJ2-7, with 8 bases lining up with TRBD2. The CDR3 sequence is 15 residues long. Trimming removed 3 bases from V and 1 base from J; junction bases left unmatched: 5. Germline values: CDR1 MDHEN, CDR2 SYDVKM. CDR3 nucleotides: TGTGCCAGCAGTTTCCCCGGGACTAGTTCCTACGAGCAGTACTTC. Protein: CASSFPGTSSYEQYF.

V is TRBV5-5 and J is TRBJ1-4; the D gene is possibly TRBD1 (6 bases). The V gene's germline CDR1 is SGHKS and CDR2 YYEKEE (reference sequence). The germline V and J ends were trimmed by 4 bases and 0 bases, with 19 bases remaining between them. The CDR3 sequence is 18 residues long. This CDR3 reads CASSRYRDIGSTNEKLFF. In DNA form, the CDR3 reads TGTGCCAGCAGCCGATACAGGGACATAGGCTCAACTAATGAAAAACTGTTTTTT.

This clone was observed a few times. The chain is built from TRBV9 and TRBJ2-3, with D perhaps TRBD1 or TRBD2 (5 bases each). The V and J ends lost 2 bases and 2 bases respectively, with 12 bases between them. Germline values: CDR1 SGDLS, CDR2 YYNGEE. The CDR3 totals 15 residues. CDR3 loop: CASSVGGSFTDTQYF. The CDR3 DNA sequence: TGTGCCAGCAGCGTTGGGGGAAGTTTCACAGATACGCAGTATTTT.

The count of this clone is one. The V and J genes are TRBV11-1 and TRBJ2-1; possible D gene TRBD2, 5 bases. With 5 bases removed from V and 9 bases from J, the gap between germline ends came to 20 bases. The CDR3 extends over 15 amino acids. The germline V gene has CDR1 SGHAT and CDR2 FQDESV (reference sequence). CDR3 in amino acids: CASSPLVSTVGEQFF. The CDR3 DNA follows: TGTGCCAGCAGCCCACTAGTTTCCACGGTGGGTGAGCAGTTCTTC.